One and the same sample provided the 31 T cell receptor beta chains below, sequenced in a study of control samples from healthy donors and cancer patients. Generated by immunoSEQ multiplex PCR, the TCRdb table keeps only in-frame clones and is missing some. The sample lists around 150,000 clones; under 96% were seen once. The source material was blood. The receptors here all came from a woman aged 25-40 years in good health.

The J gene is TRBJ2-1, the V gene TRBV11-1, with D possibly being TRBD2 (7 bases). There are 14 residues in the CDR3. CDR1 is SGHAT, CDR2 FQDESV, per germline (reference sequence). The V end was cut by 3 bases, the J end by 8 bases, with 14 bases between. CDR3 bases: TGTGCCAGCAGCTTGGGGGCGGGGGCGGATGAGCAGTTCTTC. Protein sequence: CASSLGAGADEQFF.

The chain couples TRBV21-1 to TRBJ2-1; TRBD2, the table's D call, lacks a check against the DNA. TRBV21-1 is annotated as a pseudogene. The CDR3 extends over 16 amino acids. As DNA, the CDR3 is TGTGCCAGCAGCAAACCCTTAGCGGGAGTCTACAATGAGCAGTTCTTC. This codes for CASSKPLAGVYNEQFF.

The V call is TRBV15, the J call TRBJ2-2, with D possibly TRBD1 on 5 matching bases. V dropped 0 bases and J dropped 1 base, with 12 bases sitting between them. This CDR3 is 17 amino acids long. CDR1 is LNHNV and CDR2 is YYDKDF in the germline V gene (reference sequence). The chain's CDR3 is CATSRDQGWRNTGELFF. The CDR3 nucleotides are TGTGCCACCAGCAGAGATCAGGGTTGGCGGAACACCGGGGAGCTGTTTTTT. Filled out from reference TRBV15 and TRBJ2-2, the complete variable domain reads DAMVIQNPRYQVTQFGKPVTLSCSQTLNHNVMYWYQQKSSQAPKLLFHYYDKDFNNEADTPDNFQSRRPNTSFCFLDIRSPGLGDTAMYLCATSRDQGWRNTGELFFGEGSRLTVL.

This clone was found a few times. The chain carries TRBV28 and TRBJ1-1; D gene unclear. CDR1 MDHEN and CDR2 SYDVKM come from the germline V gene. V was clipped by 2 bases and J by 1 base, with 8 bases between them. The CDR3 is made up of 14 amino acids. In DNA form, the CDR3 reads TGTGCCAGCAGTTTAGTAGAACAGAACACTGAAGCTTTCTTT. It is translated as CASSLVEQNTEAFF.

The CDR3 nucleotides read TGTGCCAGCAGTCCATGGACAGGGAAGACCCTCCACTTT. Protein sequence: CASSPWTGKTLHF. The chain carries TRBV27 and TRBJ1-6; 8 bases are shared with TRBD1. The CDR3 runs 13 residues. V lost 5 bases, J lost 14 bases, and 8 bases stayed unmatched. CDR1 and CDR2 (germline): MNHEY, SMNVEV (reference sequence).

The chain couples TRBV4-1 to TRBJ1-1; no definite D call. Trimming took 8 bases from V and 0 from J, leaving 10 bases between them. The germline gives CDR1 MGHRA, CDR2 YSYEKL. This CDR3 spans 13 amino acids. The CDR3 protein is CASAVNMNTEAFF. CDR3 coding DNA: TGCGCCAGCGCCGTTAATATGAACACTGAAGCTTTCTTT.

The rearrangement uses TRBV11-2 and TRBJ2-4; D unclear. The ends were cut back, 1 base at V and 0 bases at J, with 4 bases in the middle. Germline V gene lookup returns CDR1 SGHAT and CDR2 FQNNGV. The CDR3 loop spans 14 amino acids. In DNA form, the CDR3 reads TGTGCCAGCAGCTTAGCTGGAGCCAAAAACATTCAGTACTTC. It codes for CASSLAGAKNIQYF.

The gene calls are TRBV9 and TRBJ1-5; D unclear. The ends were cut back, 3 bases at V and 3 bases at J, with 13 bases in the middle. The CDR3 contains 15 residues. The germline CDR1 and CDR2 sequences are SGDLS and YYNGEE. CDR3 coding DNA: TGTGCCAGCAGCGCATATGACGGTTCCAATCAGCCCCAGCATTTT. Translation: CASSAYDGSNQPQHF.

J is TRBJ1-5 and V is TRBV2, with TRBD1 matching 7 bases. Germline CDR1 and CDR2: SNHLY and FYNNEI. The V segment lost 1 base and the J segment 6 bases; nucleotides outside the gene matches: 6. The CDR3 sequence is 15 residues long. The CDR3 loop is CASSEGQGLAQPQHF. The DNA for the CDR3 is TGTGCCAGCAGTGAAGGACAGGGCCTAGCTCAGCCCCAGCATTTT.

The chain uses TRBV16 and TRBJ1-2; D is possibly TRBD1 (5 bases). V was shortened by 2 bases and J by 8 bases, with 12 bases between the two germline ends. This CDR3 is built from 13 residues. The germline gives CDR1 KGHSY, CDR2 FQNENV. The CDR3 protein is CASSQNDRTGYTF. CDR3 DNA: TGTGCCAGCAGCCAAAACGACAGAACCGGCTACACCTTC.

The gene calls are TRBV5-1 and TRBJ2-3; 10 bases fit TRBD2. Per the germline V gene, CDR1 is SGHRS and CDR2 is YFSETQ. The CDR3 runs 17 residues. V shed 0 bases and J 6 bases; nucleotides not matched to a gene: 10. The CDR3 sequence: CASSLVISGGPGDTQYF. In nucleotides, the CDR3 is TGCGCCAGCAGCTTGGTGATTAGCGGGGGGCCAGGGGATACGCAGTATTTT.

The chain uses TRBV12-2 and TRBJ2-7; the D call in the table, TRBD2, was not verified against the DNA. TRBV12-2 is termed a pseudogene. The CDR3 is 16 residues long. The CDR3 sequence is CASRLASSGRASEQYF. Written as DNA, the CDR3 is TGTGCAAGTCGCTTAGCAAGTAGCGGGAGGGCCAGCGAGCAGTACTTC.

To note about this clone: A read error may account for a junction end that differs from germline. The J gene is TRBJ1-5, the V gene TRBV7-9, with 7 bases lining up with TRBD1. CDR1 and CDR2 from the germline V gene are SEHNR and FQNEAQ (reference sequence). This CDR3 contains 12 residues. The CDR3 DNA sequence: TGTGCTAGCAGCCCAGGGGGTCAGCCCCAGCATTTT. Translated: CASSPGGQPQHF.

The chain employs TRBV3-1 (or the pseudogene TRBV3-2) and TRBJ2-2; TRBD1 matches at 7 bases. Germline V CDR1 and CDR2: LGHDT, YNNKEL (reference sequence). J lost 4 bases, V lost 3 bases, and 8 bases had no gene match. This CDR3 has 16 amino acids. The CDR3 bases are TGTGCCAGCAGCCAGATCCAGGGGGTAGGCACCGGGGAGCTGTTTTTT. Amino acids: CASSQIQGVGTGELFF.

The J gene is TRBJ1-2, the V gene TRBV6-1, with 8 nucleotides matching TRBD1. The CDR3 is 16 amino acids. Trimming at V came to 0 bases and at J to 4 bases, leaving 7 bases not matched to a gene. Looked up from germline, CDR1 is MNHNS and CDR2 is SASEGT. The CDR3 protein is CASSEARAGTGYGYTF. In DNA form, the CDR3 reads TGTGCCAGCAGTGAAGCGCGGGCAGGGACAGGCTATGGCTACACCTTC.

V usage is TRBV11-2 and J usage is TRBJ1-3, with TRBD1 identical over 9 bases. After removal of 5 bases from V and 0 bases from J, the junction contained 8 bases not matched to a gene. This CDR3 has 17 residues. Germline V lookup: CDR1 SGHAT, CDR2 FQNNGV. In DNA form, the CDR3 reads TGTGCCAGCAGCGTCAGGGACAGGGTTATCTCTGGAAACACCATATATTTT. Translating it yields CASSVRDRVISGNTIYF. The variable domain in full, completed from reference TRBV11-2 and TRBJ1-3, reads EAGVAQSPRYKIIEKRQSVAFWCNPISGHATLYWYQQILGQGPKLLIQFQNNGVVDDSQLPKDRFSAERLKGVDSTLKIQPAKLEDSAVYLCASSVRDRVISGNTIYFGEGSWLTVV.

This chain links TRBV27 with TRBJ2-7; maybe TRBD2 (6 bases). Looked up from germline, CDR1 is MNHEY and CDR2 is SMNVEV (reference sequence). Trimming left V 5 bases short and J 2 bases short, with 16 bases between. The CDR3 has 15 residues. CDR3 residues: CASSTRRGIPYEQYF. The CDR3 coding sequence is TGTGCCAGCAGTACTCGTCGGGGGATCCCCTACGAGCAGTACTTC.

The chain recombines TRBV19 with TRBJ1-5; D remains ambiguous. Germline CDR1 reads LNHDA; CDR2 reads SQIVND (reference sequence). The V end lost 2 bases, the J end lost 0 bases, and 8 bases lay between the germline ends. The length of the CDR3 is 15 residues. Here the CDR3 reads CASSITDHSNQPQHF. CDR3 DNA: TGTGCCAGTAGTATAACAGATCATAGCAATCAGCCCCAGCATTTT.

V usage is TRBV27 and J usage is TRBJ1-4, with 10 bases matching TRBD1. This CDR3 contains 15 residues. Trimming at V came to 4 bases and at J to 3 bases, leaving 2 bases not matched to a gene. Germline V lookup: CDR1 MNHEY, CDR2 SMNVEV (reference sequence). The CDR3 DNA follows: TGTGCCAGCAGTTCAGGGACAGGGGCTAATGAAAAACTGTTTTTT. Its translation: CASSSGTGANEKLFF.

The chain couples TRBV7-9 to TRBJ2-6; 11 nucleotides agree with TRBD1. The V gene's germline CDR1 is SEHNR and CDR2 FQNEAQ (reference sequence). Losses at the gene ends were 2 bases for V and 0 bases for J; bases not matched to a gene: 6. The CDR3 length is 19 residues. CDR3 nucleotide sequence: TGTGCCAGCAGCTTATCCGCCGGGACAGGGGGCTCTGGGGCCAACGTCCTGACTTTC. Residues: CASSLSAGTGGSGANVLTF.

This clone was observed a single time. The rearrangement joins TRBV29-1 to TRBJ2-7; D is unclear. Germline values: CDR1 SQVTM, CDR2 ANQGSEA. The CDR3 length is 11 residues. V was pared by 4 bases and J by 7 bases, with 11 bases between. The CDR3 sequence is CSVGTALEQYF. The CDR3 region has the DNA TGCAGCGTTGGTACAGCCTTGGAGCAGTACTTC.

The chain has TRBV6-5 and TRBJ2-3; TRBD2 aligns across 11 bases. CDR1 and CDR2 from the germline V gene are MNHEY and SVGAGI. This CDR3 contains 15 residues. The V segment lost 6 bases and the J segment 1 base; nucleotides outside the gene matches: 3. The CDR3 nucleotides are TGTGCCAGCAGGCCGGGACTAGCGGGCACAGATACGCAGTATTTT. It codes for CASRPGLAGTDTQYF.

This clone was counted a single time. The chain uses TRBV28 and TRBJ1-1; TRBD1 is a possible D gene (5 bases). The V gene's germline CDR1 is MDHEN and CDR2 SYDVKM. V was trimmed by 11 bases and J by 0 bases, leaving 19 bases between them. The CDR3 totals 15 residues. As DNA, the CDR3 is TGTGCCGGTGGGAGGGACGGAGGATTGAACACTGAAGCTTTCTTT. Translated: CAGGRDGGLNTEAFF.

The chain has TRBV24-1 and TRBJ1-5, with no clear D. Trimming took 2 bases from V and 5 from J, leaving 0 bases between them. The CDR3 totals 11 residues. The germline V gene encodes CDR1 KGHDR and CDR2 SFDVKD. CDR3: CATSDYQPQHF. The CDR3 DNA sequence: TGTGCCACCAGTGATTATCAGCCCCAGCATTTT.

The rearrangement uses TRBV24-1 and TRBJ2-1; perhaps TRBD2 as D (6 bases). The CDR3 covers 17 residues. Trimming stripped 5 bases from V and 2 bases from J, with 18 bases between. Germline V lookup: CDR1 KGHDR, CDR2 SFDVKD. The DNA for the CDR3 is TGTGCCACCAGTGGCCCCCCCTCCGGGGGTACCTACAATGAGCAGTTCTTC. Protein product: CATSGPPSGGTYNEQFF.

This chain uses TRBV28 with TRBJ1-2; D is ambiguous. With 4 bases removed from V and 8 bases from J, the gap between germline ends came to 14 bases. The germline V gene encodes CDR1 MDHEN and CDR2 SYDVKM. The CDR3 is made up of 13 amino acids. CDR3 amino acids: CASSSTGREGYTF. For the CDR3, the DNA is TGTGCCAGCAGTTCGACGGGTAGAGAGGGCTACACCTTC.

The chain is built from TRBV7-9 and TRBJ1-4; TRBD1 agrees at 8 bases. This CDR3 region has 15 residues. Germline V lookup: CDR1 SEHNR, CDR2 FQNEAQ (reference sequence). The trim removed 3 bases at V and 3 bases at J, leaving 3 bases unmatched. CDR3 nucleotides: TGTGCCAGCAGCTTGGACAGGGTCGCTAATGAAAAACTGTTTTTT. Its protein product is CASSLDRVANEKLFF.

The chain employs TRBV30 and TRBJ1-3; weak D call: TRBD1 (5 bases). The V gene's germline CDR1 is GTSNPN and CDR2 SVGIG (reference sequence). The V gene lost 4 bases and the J gene lost 1 base, with 8 bases spanning the gap. The length of the CDR3 is 13 residues. CDR3 coding DNA: TGTGCCTGGACCGGGACGTCTGGAAACACCATATATTTT. This codes for CAWTGTSGNTIYF.

The gene calls are TRBV15 and TRBJ1-5; possible D gene TRBD1, 5 bases. This CDR3 has 15 amino acids. Between the trimmed V and J ends, which lost 3 bases and 0 bases, there was a span of 9 bases. The germline CDR1 and CDR2 sequences are LNHNV and YYDKDF (reference sequence). The DNA for the CDR3 is TGTGCCACCAGCAGGGACAAACTTAGCAATCAGCCCCAGCATTTT. Its translation: CATSRDKLSNQPQHF. Full variable domain (missing parts from reference TRBV15 and TRBJ1-5): DAMVIQNPRYQVTQFGKPVTLSCSQTLNHNVMYWYQQKSSQAPKLLFHYYDKDFNNEADTPDNFQSRRPNTSFCFLDIRSPGLGDTAMYLCATSRDKLSNQPQHFGDGTRLSIL.

The V call is TRBV9, the J call TRBJ2-7; D ambiguous. In germline, CDR1 is SGDLS, CDR2 YYNGEE. The V end lost 0 bases, the J end lost 3 bases, and 13 bases lay between the germline ends. This CDR3 comprises 15 residues. CDR3 nucleotide sequence: TGTGCCAGCAGCGTAGACGACAATTGGAGCTACGAGCAGTACTTC. The encoded protein is CASSVDDNWSYEQYF.

The chain combines TRBV3-1 (or the pseudogene TRBV3-2) with TRBJ1-1; 11 nucleotides agree with TRBD1. From germline, CDR1 is LGHDT and CDR2 YNNKEL (reference sequence). The CDR3 sequence is 15 residues long. V gave up 2 bases and J gave up 5 bases; unmatched junction bases: 4. The CDR3 DNA follows: TGTGCCAGCAGCCAACGGACAGGGGGCAGGACTGAAGCTTTCTTT. Translation gives CASSQRTGGRTEAFF.